Below, 8 T cell receptor beta chains from the same sample are listed, as sequenced in a study of beta chain features in type 1 diabetes. TCRB transcripts that were expressed got sequenced, as all of the isolated RNA had been reverse transcribed. Sequencing used immunoSEQ multiplex PCR; TCRdb keeps in-frame clones, though not all of them. The repertoire holds fewer than 25,000 clones, with roughly two thirds as singletons. The sequenced material came from Tregs from blood. The source is a woman aged 40 to 55 in good health.

The chain links TRBV11-2 to TRBJ1-2; 7 bases are shared with TRBD1. Looked up from germline, CDR1 is SGHAT and CDR2 is FQNNGV. The CDR3 extends over 13 amino acids. J gave up 2 bases and V 5 bases, and 2 bases lay outside the gene matches. The CDR3 is CASSQGGNYGYTF. The CDR3, as DNA: TGTGCCAGCAGCCAGGGGGGAAACTATGGCTACACCTTC.

The V call is TRBV18, the J call TRBJ2-5; D perhaps matches TRBD1 (5 bases). Trimming stripped 0 bases from V and 3 bases from J, with 5 bases between. In germline, CDR1 is KGHSH, CDR2 LQKENI. The CDR3 loop spans 13 amino acids. CDR3 bases: TGTGCCAGCTCACCACCAGGGGAAGAGACCCAGTACTTC. Its protein product is CASSPPGEETQYF.

The rearrangement uses TRBV10-3 and TRBJ2-7; 14 nucleotides align to TRBD2. The CDR3 is 17 amino acids. Trimming cost V 0 bases and J 12 bases; bases outside gene matches: 13. CDR1 ENHRY and CDR2 SYGVKD come from the germline V gene. In DNA, the CDR3 is TGTGCCATCAGTGAGTCGCCCCCCGGGACTAGCGGGGGTATAGTGTACTTC. Translated: CAISESPPGTSGGIVYF.

V usage is TRBV18 and J usage is TRBJ2-1; D possibly corresponds to TRBD1 (6 bases). The CDR3 covers 15 residues. CDR1 KGHSH and CDR2 LQKENI come from the germline V gene. The V end lost 4 bases, the J end lost 0 bases, and 10 bases lay between the germline ends. The CDR3 loop is CASSLGQSSYNEQFF. In DNA form, the CDR3 reads TGTGCCAGCTCACTCGGACAGAGCTCCTACAATGAGCAGTTCTTC.

This chain connects TRBV6-5 to TRBJ1-6, with 7 bases lining up with TRBD1. With 7 bases clipped from V and 1 base from J, the junction kept 4 bases outside the gene matches. The germline gives CDR1 MNHEY, CDR2 SVGAGI. The CDR3 covers 15 residues. CDR3 coding DNA: TGTGCCAGCACCGAGGACAGGTCCTATAATTCACCCCTCCACTTT. Encoded protein: CASTEDRSYNSPLHF.

The chain recombines TRBV10-3 with TRBJ2-1, with D possibly matching TRBD1 (6 bases). The V end was cut by 10 bases, the J end by 4 bases, with 14 bases between. Germline CDR1 reads ENHRY; CDR2 reads SYGVKD. There are 13 residues in the CDR3. CDR3 nucleotides: TGTGCCACCAGGACAGAAATATACAATGAGCAGTTCTTC. Protein product: CATRTEIYNEQFF.

The chain uses TRBV27 and TRBJ1-2; TRBD1 might be the D (6 bases). From germline, CDR1 is MNHEY and CDR2 SMNVEV (reference sequence). With 2 bases removed from V and 8 bases from J, the gap between germline ends came to 18 bases. The CDR3 extends over 15 amino acids. The CDR3 here is CASSLRGAHLQGYTF. CDR3 in DNA: TGTGCCAGCAGTTTACGGGGGGCGCATCTACAGGGCTACACCTTC.

V usage is TRBV15 and J usage is TRBJ2-1; D might be TRBD2 (6 bases). The CDR3 length is 16 residues. Germline CDR1 reads LNHNV; CDR2 reads YYDKDF (reference sequence). V was shortened by 0 bases and J by 6 bases, with 15 bases between the two germline ends. The DNA of the CDR3 is TGTGCCACCAGCAGAGACCGAACGGAGGGGATCAATGAGCAGTTCTTC. Encoded protein: CATSRDRTEGINEQFF.